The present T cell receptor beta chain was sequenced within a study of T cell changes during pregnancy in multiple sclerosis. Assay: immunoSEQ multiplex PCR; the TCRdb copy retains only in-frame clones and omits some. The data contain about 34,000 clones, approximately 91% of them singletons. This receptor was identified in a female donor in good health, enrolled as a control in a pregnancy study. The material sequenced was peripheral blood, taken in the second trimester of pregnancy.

CDR3 protein: CASSSHRRGGGQYEQYF. DNA of the CDR3: TGTGCCAGCAGCTCCCACCGGAGGGGCGGGGGGCAATACGAGCAGTACTTC. The chain has TRBV7-8 and TRBJ2-7; 8 nucleotides agree with TRBD2. The V gene end was trimmed by 4 bases and the J gene end by 4 bases; junction bases not matched to a gene: 15. From germline, CDR1 is SGHVS and CDR2 FQNEAQ. The CDR3 is 17 amino acids.